This T cell receptor (beta chain) was documented in a study of shared clonotypes between healthy human individuals. CDR1 is MNHNS and CDR2 is SASEGT in the germline V gene. This CDR3 comprises 13 residues. With 1 base removed from V and 5 bases from J, the gap between germline ends came to 8 bases. Original handling: With immunoSEQ giving junction-only sequences and no quality scores, filtering differed. Sequenced by immunoSEQ multiplex PCR; TCRdb stores in-frame clones only, minus some. The DNA gave D and trimming, while V, J and clone size come from that table. Here the sample spans fewer than 550,000 clones, roughly 79% being singletons.

The sequence was collected from a woman aged 35 to 49 in good health. Some clones in this sample may be carry-over from other donors' samples. This chain uses TRBV6-1 with TRBJ2-5; tentative D call: TRBD1 (5 bases). Sequenced material: PBMCs. In DNA, the CDR3 is TGTGCCAGCAGTGAAGGGGGCTGGGAGACCCAGTACTTC. It encodes CASSEGGWETQYF.